These 18 T cell receptor beta chains were all obtained from the same sample, sequenced in a study of blood T cell repertoires in COVID-19. The assay was immunoSEQ multiplex PCR, and TCRdb's table has in-frame clones only and misses some. The data show about 81,000 clones, with around 92% seen just once and 1.5% to 2% held by the top ten. Source material: peripheral blood. The receptors derive from a woman between 45 and 65 years old in a cohort sampled during active COVID-19.

This rearrangement joins TRBV11-2 to TRBJ1-1; TRBD1 matches at 8 bases. The CDR3 runs 14 residues. The trim removed 5 bases at V and 4 bases at J, leaving 6 bases unmatched. Germline lookup yields CDR1 SGHAT and CDR2 FQNNGV. The CDR3 loop reads CASSIGQGGTEAFF. CDR3 in DNA: TGTGCCAGCAGCATTGGACAGGGTGGCACTGAAGCTTTCTTT.

This clone was seen only once. The chain links TRBV27 to TRBJ1-4, with D perhaps matching TRBD1 (6 bases). The CDR3 runs to 14 residues. The V gene lost 6 bases and the J gene lost 0 bases, with 8 bases spanning the gap. The germline V gene encodes CDR1 MNHEY and CDR2 SMNVEV (reference sequence). The CDR3 loop reads CASRRQATNEKLFF. Here the CDR3 DNA reads TGTGCCAGCAGGAGACAGGCAACTAATGAAAAACTGTTTTTT.

The rearrangement joins TRBV3-1 (or the pseudogene TRBV3-2) to TRBJ2-5; D perhaps matches TRBD2 (5 bases). Germline assignment: CDR1 LGHDT and CDR2 YNNKEL (reference sequence). This CDR3 is 17 amino acids long. V was pared by 2 bases and J by 5 bases, with 21 bases between. DNA of the CDR3: TGTGCCAGCAGCCAAAGAAACGGGCTGAGGGTTTCCGAGACCCAGTACTTC. Translation gives CASSQRNGLRVSETQYF.

V is TRBV28 and J is TRBJ1-2; D unresolved. The CDR3 has 14 residues. Germline loops: CDR1 MDHEN, CDR2 SYDVKM. V shed 1 base and J shed 3 bases, with 9 bases lying between them. The CDR3 DNA is TGTGCCAGCAGTTTATTCCATTCGGACTATGGCTACACCTTC. It yields the protein CASSLFHSDYGYTF.

The CDR3 sequence is CASSLGTSGSTDTQYF. The CDR3 nucleotides are TGTGCCAGCAGCTTAGGGACTAGCGGGTCAACAGATACGCAGTATTTT. The chain combines TRBV7-3 with TRBJ2-3; 12 nucleotides match TRBD2. V was clipped by 2 bases and J by 3 bases; unmatched bases: 3. Germline values: CDR1 SGHTA, CDR2 FQGTGA. The CDR3 contains 16 residues.

The chain employs TRBV6-5 and TRBJ2-7, with 9 bases lining up with TRBD1. Per the germline V gene, CDR1 is MNHEY and CDR2 is SVGAGI. This CDR3 is built from 15 residues. V lost 3 bases, J lost 5 bases, and 8 bases stayed unmatched. The CDR3 DNA reads TGTGCCAGCAGTTATCGTCTGGACAGGGGTGACGAGCAGTACTTC. Residues: CASSYRLDRGDEQYF.

The CDR3 bases are TGTGCCAGCAGTTGGGGACTAGCGGGAGGAAACTTTTACGAGCAGTACTTC. Amino acid sequence: CASSWGLAGGNFYEQYF. The V gene is TRBV28, the J gene TRBJ2-7; TRBD2 matches 15 bases. CDR1 and CDR2 (germline): MDHEN, SYDVKM. The CDR3 contains 17 residues. J lost 4 bases, V lost 4 bases, and 8 bases had no gene match.

There are a few counts of this clone. The J gene is TRBJ2-7, the V gene TRBV19; perhaps TRBD2 as D (6 bases). Germline CDR1 and CDR2: LNHDA and SQIVND (reference sequence). Between the trimmed V and J ends, which lost 1 base and 2 bases, there was a span of 9 bases. There are 14 residues in the CDR3. The CDR3 nucleotides read TGTGCCAGTAGTATAGGGGGCGGGACCTACGAGCAGTACTTC. It codes for CASSIGGGTYEQYF.

V and J are TRBV19 and TRBJ2-1, with D possibly being TRBD1 (5 bases). Germline CDR1 and CDR2: LNHDA and SQIVND (reference sequence). CDR3 size: 12 residues. V was shortened by 3 bases and J by 9 bases, with 9 bases between the two germline ends. CDR3 DNA: TGTGCCAGTAGTATCAGGGTCGGTGAGCAGTTCTTC. It specifies CASSIRVGEQFF.

The chain has TRBV28 and TRBJ2-2; 7 bases are shared with TRBD2. V was pared by 5 bases and J by 6 bases, with 6 bases of the junction left unmatched. The CDR3 consists of 14 residues. Germline V gene lookup returns CDR1 MDHEN and CDR2 SYDVKM. This chain's CDR3 is CASSAPRGAGELFF. As DNA, the CDR3 is TGTGCCAGCAGTGCGCCTCGGGGGGCCGGGGAGCTGTTTTTT.

The chain combines TRBV4-1 with TRBJ2-7, with D possibly TRBD1 on 6 matching bases. Germline V gene data show CDR1 as MGHRA and CDR2 as YSYEKL. The V end lost 1 base, the J end lost 3 bases, and 13 bases lay between the germline ends. This CDR3 contains 15 residues. CDR3 DNA sequence: TGCGCCAGCAGCCAAGCTGACAGGCACTACTACGAGCAGTACTTC. Residues: CASSQADRHYYEQYF.

The chain joins TRBV5-1 to TRBJ2-1, with TRBD2 identical over 7 bases. The CDR3 sequence is 15 residues long. Germline V gives CDR1 SGHRS, CDR2 YFSETQ. V lost 0 bases and J lost 7; bases outside the gene matches: 7. CDR3 amino acids: CASSLERGLMNEQFF. The CDR3 region has the DNA TGCGCCAGCAGCTTGGAGCGGGGCCTCATGAATGAGCAGTTCTTC.

This chain connects TRBV7-9 to TRBJ2-5, with 12 positions matching TRBD2. With V trimmed by 2 bases and J by 4 bases, 2 bases remained unmatched. The V gene's germline CDR1 is SEHNR and CDR2 FQNEAQ (reference sequence). The CDR3 is made up of 15 amino acids. The CDR3 region has the DNA TGTGCCAGCAGCTTACTAGCGGGAGGGGGAGAGACCCAGTACTTC. Protein sequence: CASSLLAGGGETQYF.

The chain couples TRBV10-1 to TRBJ2-3; D call uncertain. The CDR3 is 11 amino acids. The V gene's germline CDR1 is WNHNN and CDR2 SYGVQD (reference sequence). Trimming shortened V by 3 bases and J by 6 bases, and 4 bases separated the two germline ends. In DNA form, the CDR3 reads TGCGCCAGCAGTGACGGGGATACGCAGTATTTT. Amino acids: CASSDGDTQYF.

This clone has a single count. The chain links TRBV7-2 to TRBJ2-2; D call uncertain. V lost 2 bases to trimming and J lost 4 bases, with 8 bases between them. Germline V CDR1 and CDR2: SGHTA, FQGNSA. The CDR3 spans 14 residues. The CDR3 region has the DNA TGTGCCAGCAGCTTATGGTCAGGCACCGGGGAGCTGTTTTTT. It yields the protein CASSLWSGTGELFF.

CDR3 bases: TGTGCCAGCAGTGAGGACAGGGAGGACTATGGCTACACCTTC. Translation gives CASSEDREDYGYTF. The V call is TRBV6-1, the J call TRBJ1-2; 8 bases align to TRBD1. The CDR3 is made up of 14 amino acids. Germline V gene data show CDR1 as MNHNS and CDR2 as SASEGT. Trimming removed 3 bases from V and 3 bases from J; junction bases left unmatched: 3.

The CDR3 region is CASSQDGGIAGVQFF. The DNA of the CDR3 is TGTGCCAGCAGCCAAGACGGGGGGATAGCGGGTGTGCAGTTCTTC. This chain links TRBV3-1 (or the pseudogene TRBV3-2) with TRBJ2-1, with TRBD2 identical over 7 bases. Losses at the gene ends were 0 bases for V and 12 bases for J; bases not matched to a gene: 11. The CDR3 totals 15 residues. Germline V gene lookup returns CDR1 LGHDT and CDR2 YNNKEL (reference sequence).

This clone was counted between two and nine times. This sequence joins TRBV12-3 or TRBV12-4 and TRBJ2-7; a possible D gene is TRBD1 (5 bases). The ends were cut back, 7 bases at V and 0 bases at J, with 7 bases in the middle. This CDR3 has 12 amino acids. CDR3 amino acids: CASKRGSYEQYF. CDR3 DNA: TGTGCCAGCAAAAGGGGCTCCTACGAGCAGTACTTC.